This TCR beta chain was identified during a study of technical replicates of blood from a few donors. TCRdb keeps only in-frame clones here, not all; method: immunoSEQ multiplex PCR. This sample yields 68,000 or so clones, of which roughly 97% are seen a single time; approximately 0.26% belongs to the top ten. J lost 7 bases, V lost 0 bases, and 10 bases had no gene match. CDR3 length: 17 residues. Germline V lookup: CDR1 LGHNA, CDR2 YNFKEQ. This sequence joins TRBV4-2 and TRBJ2-2; 8 bases align to TRBD1. This sequence was found in a human donor in good health. The sample was T cells isolated from PBMCs. The CDR3 bases are TGTGCCAGCAGCCAAGAATGGCTCGGACAGGGCATCGGGGAGCTGTTTTTT. This codes for CASSQEWLGQGIGELFF.